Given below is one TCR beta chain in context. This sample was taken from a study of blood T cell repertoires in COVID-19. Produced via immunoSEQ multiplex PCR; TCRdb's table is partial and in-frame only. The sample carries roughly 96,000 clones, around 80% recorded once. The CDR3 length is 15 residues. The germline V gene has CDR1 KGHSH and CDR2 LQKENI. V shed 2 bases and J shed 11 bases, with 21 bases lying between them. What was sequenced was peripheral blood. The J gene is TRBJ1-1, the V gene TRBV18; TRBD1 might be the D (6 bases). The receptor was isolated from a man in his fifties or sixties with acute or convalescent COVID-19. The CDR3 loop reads CASSPKEGRGVEAFF. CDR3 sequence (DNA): TGTGCCAGCTCACCAAAGGAAGGCAGGGGTGTTGAGGCTTTCTTT.